This section outlines one T cell receptor (beta chain) sequence together with its context. The entry originates in a study of blood T cells in healthy people across ages. Germline CDR1 is KGHSH and CDR2 is LQKENI. Deletions cut 0 bases from V and 3 bases from J, with 8 bases between. This CDR3 spans 14 amino acids. Through a sample-barcoded 5' primer and a J-beta primer mix, a second PCR was run for roughly 6 to 12 cycles. TCRdb re-analysed the 5' RACE reads in MiXCR, keeping a single row per CDR3 protein. The sample lists 580,000 or so distinct CDR3 sequences, more than 45% occurring once. The J gene is TRBJ1-2, the V gene TRBV18; possible D gene TRBD1, 6 bases. Sequenced: blood. This sequence was found in a man at least 80 years old in good health. CDR3 in DNA: TGTGCCAGCTCACCACCGGGGGCCGACTATGGCTACACCTTC. It specifies CASSPPGADYGYTF.